These 16 T cell receptor beta chains were all obtained from the same sample, sequenced in a study of CD8 T cells in Susac syndrome. Random-hexamer reverse transcription was applied to roughly 0.45 to 1 ug RNA. TCRdb redid the calling of the immunoSEQ multiplex PCR reads with MiXCR, one entry per CDR3 protein. Among about 400,000 distinct CDR3 sequences listed, roughly 85% were seen once. Sequenced sample: CD8+ T cells from PBMCs. The source of these receptors is a human donor with multiple sclerosis.

This clonotype has a single count. V gene TRBV29-1 combines with J gene TRBJ1-3; D not certain. From germline, CDR1 is SQVTM and CDR2 ANQGSEA. The CDR3 contains 15 residues. Trimming shortened V by 3 bases and J by 0 bases, and 12 bases separated the two germline ends. CDR3 nucleotide sequence: TGCAGCGTTGAGTCAGGTGAATTCTCTGGAAACACCATATATTTT. Translation gives CSVESGEFSGNTIYF.

In its sample, this clonotype was seen once. The chain is built from TRBV29-1 and TRBJ2-7, with 8 nucleotides matching TRBD1. Germline V lookup: CDR1 SQVTM, CDR2 ANQGSEA. The V gene end was trimmed by 1 base and the J gene end by 4 bases; junction bases not matched to a gene: 3. This CDR3 is built from 13 residues. DNA for the CDR3: TGCAGCGTTGAAGCACAGGGGGGTTACGAGCAGTACTTC. Translation: CSVEAQGGYEQYF.

CDR3 in DNA: TGTGCCAGCAGTTCCGGGACAGAAATGAACACTGAAGCTTTCTTT. Translating gives CASSSGTEMNTEAFF. The V and J genes are TRBV28 and TRBJ1-1; 7 bases match TRBD1. Germline V gene lookup returns CDR1 MDHEN and CDR2 SYDVKM. The CDR3 has 15 residues. V trimming: 4 bases; J trimming: 0 bases; junction bases outside the gene matches: 5. Filled out from reference TRBV28 and TRBJ1-1, the complete variable domain reads DVKVTQSSRYLVKRTGEKVFLECVQDMDHENMFWYRQDPGLGLRLIYFSYDVKMKEKGDIPEGYSVSREKKERFSLILESASTNQTSMYLCASSSGTEMNTEAFFGQGTRLTVV.

J is TRBJ2-5 and V is TRBV7-9; 13 positions match TRBD2. Per germline, CDR1 SEHNR and CDR2 FQNEAQ (reference sequence). Trimming removed 5 bases from V and 1 base from J; junction bases left unmatched: 10. The CDR3 has 18 residues. The CDR3 bases are TGTGCCAGCAGCCTCATCGGACTAGCGGGGGAGTTCCAAGAGACCCAGTACTTC. Translating it yields CASSLIGLAGEFQETQYF.

The V and J genes are TRBV6-6 and TRBJ2-4; 9 bases match TRBD1. The V gene's germline CDR1 is MNHNY and CDR2 SVGAGI (reference sequence). Trimming removed 0 bases from V and 8 bases from J; junction bases left unmatched: 5. The CDR3 spans 15 residues. The CDR3 DNA reads as TGTGCCAGCAGTTACTCGACAGGGGGAGGAGACATTCAGTACTTC. Translating it yields CASSYSTGGGDIQYF.

About this clonotype itself: The germline gene is not matched at one end of the junction; a read error may be the cause. This chain connects TRBV7-7 to TRBJ2-7; 8 bases align to TRBD1. This CDR3 is built from 14 residues. Germline V gene sequence: CDR1 SSHAT, CDR2 FNYEAQ (reference sequence). For the CDR3, the DNA is TGTGCTAGCAGCCCTCGGACAGGGTCCAACGAGCAGTACTTC. Translation gives CASSPRTGSNEQYF.

J is TRBJ2-3 and V is TRBV12-3 or TRBV12-4; 10 bases are a match to TRBD2. This CDR3 contains 16 residues. The V gene end was trimmed by 4 bases and the J gene end by 0 bases; junction bases not matched to a gene: 4. CDR3 residues: CASSWTSGVSTDTQYF. The CDR3 nucleotides read TGTGCCAGCAGTTGGACTAGCGGAGTGAGCACAGATACGCAGTATTTT.

This clonotype appeared a single time. J is TRBJ2-3 and V is TRBV5-1; D remains ambiguous. The CDR3 runs 12 residues. The V gene's germline CDR1 is SGHRS and CDR2 YFSETQ. Trimming left V 2 bases short and J 4 bases short, with 5 bases between. This CDR3 reads CASSFQADTQYF. DNA for the CDR3: TGCGCCAGCAGCTTCCAGGCAGATACGCAGTATTTT.

The chain employs TRBV11-2 and TRBJ1-1, with D possibly matching TRBD1 (6 bases). This CDR3 is 15 amino acids long. Germline V lookup: CDR1 SGHAT, CDR2 FQNNGV. V gave up 4 bases and J gave up 0 bases, with 12 bases separating them. Here the CDR3 reads CASSSAGAMNTEAFF. DNA for the CDR3: TGTGCCAGCAGCTCAGCAGGGGCTATGAACACTGAAGCTTTCTTT.

The chain uses TRBV5-4 and TRBJ1-1; a weak D match, TRBD1 (5 bases). Germline V CDR1 and CDR2: SGHNT, YYREEE (reference sequence). There are 13 residues in the CDR3. V was shortened by 6 bases and J by 5 bases, with 14 bases between the two germline ends. The CDR3, as DNA: TGTGCCAGCAAACCAGGGATGGGGACTGAAGCTTTCTTT. Amino acid sequence: CASKPGMGTEAFF.

This chain links TRBV5-1 with TRBJ2-5; 9 bases agree with TRBD2. CDR3 length: 15 residues. V shed 10 bases and J 5 bases; nucleotides not matched to a gene: 15. Looked up from germline, CDR1 is SGHRS and CDR2 is YFSETQ. CDR3 protein: CAAAVGGGALETQYF. CDR3 DNA sequence: TGCGCCGCGGCGGTAGGCGGGGGGGCCTTGGAGACCCAGTACTTC. The full variable domain, in which reference TRBV5-1 and TRBJ2-5 provide the parts outside the CDR3, is KAGVTQTPRYLIKTRGQQVTLSCSPISGHRSVSWYQQTPGQGLQFLFEYFSETQRNKGNFPGRFSGRQFSNSRSEMNVSTLELGDSALYLCAAAVGGGALETQYFGPGTRLLVL.

The chain is built from TRBV29-1 and TRBJ2-1; D is perhaps TRBD2 (5 bases). Per the germline V gene, CDR1 is SQVTM and CDR2 is ANQGSEA. The length of the CDR3 is 13 residues. V was cut by 4 bases and J by 3 bases, with 10 bases left in between. The CDR3 bases are TGCAGCGTTGGAGGACTGGACTACAATGAGCAGTTCTTC. Its translation is CSVGGLDYNEQFF.

The chain combines TRBV27 with TRBJ2-1, with D uncertain. Trimming shortened V by 5 bases and J by 2 bases, and 7 bases separated the two germline ends. Per the germline V gene, CDR1 is MNHEY and CDR2 is SMNVEV (reference sequence). The CDR3 is 13 amino acids. DNA for the CDR3: TGTGCCAGCAGTCCCCGGACCTACAATGAGCAGTTCTTC. Its protein is CASSPRTYNEQFF.

The sample holds many counts of this clonotype. At one end the junction does not follow the germline gene, possibly because of a read error. The chain carries TRBV5-1 and TRBJ2-3; D remains unclear. The CDR3 totals 13 residues. Looked up from germline, CDR1 is SGHRS and CDR2 is YFSETQ. CDR3 residues: CASSLDSTDTQYF. DNA of the CDR3: TGTGCCAGCAGCTTGGACAGCACAGATACGCAGTATTTT.

The chain has TRBV6-1 and TRBJ2-7; TRBD1 matches 12 bases. Germline V gene lookup returns CDR1 MNHNS and CDR2 SASEGT. This CDR3 is built from 15 residues. V gave up 6 bases and J gave up 4 bases; unmatched junction bases: 7. CDR3 protein: CASRVGTGGGYEQYF. CDR3 DNA sequence: TGTGCCAGCAGGGTCGGGACAGGGGGCGGATACGAGCAGTACTTC.

V and J are TRBV9 and TRBJ2-1; no reliable D call. Germline CDR1 reads SGDLS; CDR2 reads YYNGEE. The CDR3 totals 17 residues. Trimming took 4 bases from V and 0 from J, leaving 17 bases between them. CDR3 in amino acids: CASSPRQEHSSYNEQFF. DNA for the CDR3: TGTGCCAGCAGCCCCCGGCAGGAGCATAGCTCCTACAATGAGCAGTTCTTC.